These 10 T cell receptor beta chains were sequenced from one sample in a study of cytomegalovirus exposure and HLA in healthy donors. It was with 60 Vbeta and 13 Jbeta primers that the PCR ran. TCRdb's table, derived via immunoSEQ multiplex PCR, lists solely in-frame clones and lacks some. The table records 150,000 to 200,000 clones, around 70% of them present only once. The material sequenced was PBMCs. Receptors were obtained from a male donor in good health and CMV-seronegative.

The chain joins TRBV5-1 to TRBJ1-3; tentative D call: TRBD1 (6 bases). Per the germline V gene, CDR1 is SGHRS and CDR2 is YFSETQ. V lost 0 bases, J lost 0 bases, and 13 bases lay in between. This CDR3 has 17 amino acids. As DNA, the CDR3 is TGCGCCAGCAGCTTGGCCGACAGGACCTACTCTGGAAACACCATATATTTT. Its translation: CASSLADRTYSGNTIYF.

This chain joins TRBV30 and TRBJ2-3; TRBD1 matches at 7 bases. V was clipped by 4 bases and J by 10 bases; unmatched bases: 11. The CDR3 runs 13 residues. Germline CDR1 GTSNPN, CDR2 SVGIG (reference sequence). The CDR3 sequence: CAWTTLQGNAQYF. CDR3 sequence (DNA): TGTGCCTGGACCACCCTACAGGGGAATGCGCAGTATTTT.

The J gene is TRBJ1-1, the V gene TRBV9; 8 bases match TRBD1. The CDR3 covers 15 residues. Per germline, CDR1 SGDLS and CDR2 YYNGEE. J lost 3 bases, V lost 3 bases, and 7 bases had no gene match. CDR3 loop: CASSAGQGWDTEAFF. DNA for the CDR3: TGTGCCAGCAGCGCCGGACAGGGCTGGGACACTGAAGCTTTCTTT. The full variable domain, its missing parts supplied by reference TRBV9 and TRBJ1-1, is DSGVTQTPKHLITATGQRVTLRCSPRSGDLSVYWYQQSLDQGLQFLIQYYNGEERAKGNILERFSAQQFPDLHSELNLSSLELGDSALYFCASSAGQGWDTEAFFGQGTRLTVV.

The rearrangement links TRBV7-7 to TRBJ2-1, with 11 bases that match TRBD2. The CDR3 consists of 15 residues. Germline CDR1 reads SSHAT; CDR2 reads FNYEAQ (reference sequence). Trimming took 1 base from V and 7 from J; bases not matched to a gene: 3. This CDR3 reads CASSLGLAGRNEQFF. The CDR3 DNA is TGTGCCAGCAGCTTAGGACTAGCGGGGCGGAATGAGCAGTTCTTC. The full variable domain, rest sourced from reference TRBV7-7 and TRBJ2-1, is GAGVSQSPRYKVTKRGQDVTLRCDPISSHATLYWYQQALGQGPEFLTYFNYEAQPDKSGLPSDRFSAERPEGSISTLTIQRTEQRDSAMYRCASSLGLAGRNEQFFGPGTRLTVL.

The rearrangement joins TRBV28 to TRBJ2-7; D is undetermined. V shed 6 bases and J shed 0 bases, with 15 bases lying between them. This CDR3 comprises 15 residues. CDR1 is MDHEN, CDR2 SYDVKM, per germline. The CDR3 DNA sequence: TGTGCCAGCAGCACCGGTTACCCGAGCTCCTACGAGCAGTACTTC. It is translated as CASSTGYPSSYEQYF. The full variable domain, rest sourced from reference TRBV28 and TRBJ2-7, is DVKVTQSSRYLVKRTGEKVFLECVQDMDHENMFWYRQDPGLGLRLIYFSYDVKMKEKGDIPEGYSVSREKKERFSLILESASTNQTSMYLCASSTGYPSSYEQYFGPGTRLTVT.

This rearrangement joins TRBV6-5 to TRBJ2-5, with TRBD2 matching over 8 bases. The V segment lost 6 bases and the J segment 6 bases; nucleotides outside the gene matches: 12. Germline CDR1 is MNHEY and CDR2 is SVGAGI. The CDR3 covers 15 residues. The DNA of the CDR3 is TGTGCCAGCAGCTCAAGCGGGGGAACGGGAAAGACCCAGTACTTC. The encoded protein is CASSSSGGTGKTQYF.

The rearrangement uses TRBV14 and TRBJ2-7, with TRBD1 matching over 9 bases. The germline V gene encodes CDR1 SGHDN and CDR2 FVKESK. This CDR3 is built from 16 residues. Trimming cost V 4 bases and J 4 bases; bases outside gene matches: 11. The CDR3 region is CASSPRTGTGLYEQYF. DNA for the CDR3: TGTGCCAGCAGCCCACGGACCGGGACAGGGTTATACGAGCAGTACTTC.

The rearrangement uses TRBV30 and TRBJ2-5; possible D gene TRBD1, 6 bases. The CDR3 spans 17 residues. Per the germline V gene, CDR1 is GTSNPN and CDR2 is SVGIG (reference sequence). The ends were cut back, 3 bases at V and 4 bases at J, with 24 bases in the middle. CDR3 nucleotide sequence: TGTGCCTGGAGGAGGGGTTCCGGGACACCTGGGCTAGAGACCCAGTACTTC. Its protein is CAWRRGSGTPGLETQYF.

The V and J genes are TRBV6-5 and TRBJ2-5; 9 bases align to TRBD1. Germline CDR1 MNHEY, CDR2 SVGAGI. V lost 5 bases to trimming and J lost 5 bases; unmatched junction nucleotides: 6. CDR3 length equals 14 residues. CDR3 sequence (DNA): TGTGCCAGCAGTCAGACCGGGACAGGGGAGACCCAGTACTTC. It codes for CASSQTGTGETQYF.

CDR3 region: CASSEAGEVSPLHF. CDR3 DNA sequence: TGTGCCAGCAGTGAAGCAGGGGAAGTTTCACCCCTCCACTTT. V usage is TRBV6-1 and J usage is TRBJ1-6, with a possible D match to TRBD1 (5 bases). In germline, CDR1 is MNHNS, CDR2 SASEGT. The CDR3 is 14 residues long. Trimming removed 0 bases at V and 9 bases at J, with 9 bases between.